This T cell receptor (beta chain) was captured in a study of vaccination effects on CD4 cells after COVID-19. Generated by immunoSEQ multiplex PCR, the TCRdb table keeps only in-frame clones and is missing some. This sample has about 79,000 clones, with approximately 74% found just once. Viral peptide pool expansion of antigen-specific CD4+ T cells preceded sequencing in the ViraFEST assay. Subsequent to a culture period of 10 to 11 days, CD4+ T cells were isolated. Germline CDR1 MNHEY, CDR2 SVGAGI. CDR3 length: 13 residues. The ends lost 6 bases at V and 3 bases at J; junction bases unmatched: 4. On this clone: As yet, its antigen is unknown.

This rearrangement joins TRBV6-5 to TRBJ2-7; 8 bases map to TRBD2. The sequence was obtained from a human donor who received a COVID-19 vaccine. This specimen consisted of CD4+ T cells from PBMCs cultured with HCoV-229E spike peptides, obtained before COVID-19 vaccination. The CDR3 nucleotides read TGTGCCAGCAGGGCGCGGGGGGACTACGAGCAGTACGTC. It codes for CASRARGDYEQYV.